This T cell receptor beta chain was observed in a study of Ad26.COV2.S vaccination and SARS-CoV-2 variants. Study-wide results and limits: Those who received vaccine or placebo ended up with similar non-spike TCR breadth.

With respect to this clone: What it binds is not known.

The germline gives CDR1 MNHNS, CDR2 SASEGT. The junction had 3 bases not matched to a gene; V was cut back by 1 base and J by 2 bases. The CDR3 loop spans 15 amino acids. Treatment reported: 15 to 20 received Ad26.COV2.S at low or high dose, single or two shots; roughly five received placebo; per-sample allocation not given. Repertoires come from day 63 after the first vaccine or placebo injection. The repertoire was sequenced with immunoSEQ multiplex PCR; TCRdb's copy has only in-frame clones and lacks some. Of around 340,000 clones listed, around nine tenths are singletons. Sequencing used peripheral blood, obtained in a trial of Ad26.COV2.S vaccine versus placebo. J is TRBJ2-3 and V is TRBV6-1; TRBD1 matches at 7 bases. The TCR comes from a person between 18 and 60 years old who received the Ad26.COV2.S COVID-19 vaccine or a placebo. The CDR3 is CASSEGGTVTDTQYF. The CDR3 nucleotides read TGTGCCAGCAGTGAAGGAGGGACAGTCACAGATACGCAGTATTTT.